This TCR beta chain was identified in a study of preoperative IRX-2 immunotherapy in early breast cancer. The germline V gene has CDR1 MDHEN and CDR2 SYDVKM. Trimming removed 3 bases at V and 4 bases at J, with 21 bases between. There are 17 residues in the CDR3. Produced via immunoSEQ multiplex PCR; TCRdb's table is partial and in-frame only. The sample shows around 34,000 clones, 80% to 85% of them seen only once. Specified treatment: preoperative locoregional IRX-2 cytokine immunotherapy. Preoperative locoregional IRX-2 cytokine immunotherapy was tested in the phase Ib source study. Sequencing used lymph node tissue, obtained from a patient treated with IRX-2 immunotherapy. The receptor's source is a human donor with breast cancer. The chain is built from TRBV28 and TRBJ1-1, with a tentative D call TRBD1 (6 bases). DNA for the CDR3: TGTGCCAGCAGTTTGTCGTCCAGGGGCCTTCTTGGCACTGAAGCTTTCTTT. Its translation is CASSLSSRGLLGTEAFF. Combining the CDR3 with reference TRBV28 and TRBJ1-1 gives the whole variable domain DVKVTQSSRYLVKRTGEKVFLECVQDMDHENMFWYRQDPGLGLRLIYFSYDVKMKEKGDIPEGYSVSREKKERFSLILESASTNQTSMYLCASSLSSRGLLGTEAFFGQGTRLTVV.